The table lists the clone carrying this T cell receptor beta chain with a few counts. Its specificity is unknown. Since all of the isolated RNA was reverse transcribed, expressed TCRB transcripts were what got sequenced. TCRdb keeps only in-frame clones here, not all; method: immunoSEQ multiplex PCR. The sample yields approximately 730,000 clones, about an eighth seen once. This sample was included in a study of beta chain features in type 1 diabetes. Overall study results and limits: Researchers report that Type 1 diabetes patients had moderately but significantly shorter TCRB CDR3s across all four CD4+ subsets.

The CDR3 loop spans 15 amino acids. Trimming at V came to 8 bases and at J to 3 bases, leaving 11 bases not matched to a gene. Per the germline V gene, CDR1 is WSHSY and CDR2 is SAAADI. This sequence originates from a young man with type 1 diabetes. J is TRBJ2-7 and V is TRBV10-2; TRBD1 agrees at 9 bases. The sequenced sample was naive CD4+ T cells from blood. CDR3 region: CASQNPGQGGYEQYF. CDR3 DNA: TGCGCCAGCCAAAATCCGGGACAGGGCGGCTACGAGCAGTACTTC.